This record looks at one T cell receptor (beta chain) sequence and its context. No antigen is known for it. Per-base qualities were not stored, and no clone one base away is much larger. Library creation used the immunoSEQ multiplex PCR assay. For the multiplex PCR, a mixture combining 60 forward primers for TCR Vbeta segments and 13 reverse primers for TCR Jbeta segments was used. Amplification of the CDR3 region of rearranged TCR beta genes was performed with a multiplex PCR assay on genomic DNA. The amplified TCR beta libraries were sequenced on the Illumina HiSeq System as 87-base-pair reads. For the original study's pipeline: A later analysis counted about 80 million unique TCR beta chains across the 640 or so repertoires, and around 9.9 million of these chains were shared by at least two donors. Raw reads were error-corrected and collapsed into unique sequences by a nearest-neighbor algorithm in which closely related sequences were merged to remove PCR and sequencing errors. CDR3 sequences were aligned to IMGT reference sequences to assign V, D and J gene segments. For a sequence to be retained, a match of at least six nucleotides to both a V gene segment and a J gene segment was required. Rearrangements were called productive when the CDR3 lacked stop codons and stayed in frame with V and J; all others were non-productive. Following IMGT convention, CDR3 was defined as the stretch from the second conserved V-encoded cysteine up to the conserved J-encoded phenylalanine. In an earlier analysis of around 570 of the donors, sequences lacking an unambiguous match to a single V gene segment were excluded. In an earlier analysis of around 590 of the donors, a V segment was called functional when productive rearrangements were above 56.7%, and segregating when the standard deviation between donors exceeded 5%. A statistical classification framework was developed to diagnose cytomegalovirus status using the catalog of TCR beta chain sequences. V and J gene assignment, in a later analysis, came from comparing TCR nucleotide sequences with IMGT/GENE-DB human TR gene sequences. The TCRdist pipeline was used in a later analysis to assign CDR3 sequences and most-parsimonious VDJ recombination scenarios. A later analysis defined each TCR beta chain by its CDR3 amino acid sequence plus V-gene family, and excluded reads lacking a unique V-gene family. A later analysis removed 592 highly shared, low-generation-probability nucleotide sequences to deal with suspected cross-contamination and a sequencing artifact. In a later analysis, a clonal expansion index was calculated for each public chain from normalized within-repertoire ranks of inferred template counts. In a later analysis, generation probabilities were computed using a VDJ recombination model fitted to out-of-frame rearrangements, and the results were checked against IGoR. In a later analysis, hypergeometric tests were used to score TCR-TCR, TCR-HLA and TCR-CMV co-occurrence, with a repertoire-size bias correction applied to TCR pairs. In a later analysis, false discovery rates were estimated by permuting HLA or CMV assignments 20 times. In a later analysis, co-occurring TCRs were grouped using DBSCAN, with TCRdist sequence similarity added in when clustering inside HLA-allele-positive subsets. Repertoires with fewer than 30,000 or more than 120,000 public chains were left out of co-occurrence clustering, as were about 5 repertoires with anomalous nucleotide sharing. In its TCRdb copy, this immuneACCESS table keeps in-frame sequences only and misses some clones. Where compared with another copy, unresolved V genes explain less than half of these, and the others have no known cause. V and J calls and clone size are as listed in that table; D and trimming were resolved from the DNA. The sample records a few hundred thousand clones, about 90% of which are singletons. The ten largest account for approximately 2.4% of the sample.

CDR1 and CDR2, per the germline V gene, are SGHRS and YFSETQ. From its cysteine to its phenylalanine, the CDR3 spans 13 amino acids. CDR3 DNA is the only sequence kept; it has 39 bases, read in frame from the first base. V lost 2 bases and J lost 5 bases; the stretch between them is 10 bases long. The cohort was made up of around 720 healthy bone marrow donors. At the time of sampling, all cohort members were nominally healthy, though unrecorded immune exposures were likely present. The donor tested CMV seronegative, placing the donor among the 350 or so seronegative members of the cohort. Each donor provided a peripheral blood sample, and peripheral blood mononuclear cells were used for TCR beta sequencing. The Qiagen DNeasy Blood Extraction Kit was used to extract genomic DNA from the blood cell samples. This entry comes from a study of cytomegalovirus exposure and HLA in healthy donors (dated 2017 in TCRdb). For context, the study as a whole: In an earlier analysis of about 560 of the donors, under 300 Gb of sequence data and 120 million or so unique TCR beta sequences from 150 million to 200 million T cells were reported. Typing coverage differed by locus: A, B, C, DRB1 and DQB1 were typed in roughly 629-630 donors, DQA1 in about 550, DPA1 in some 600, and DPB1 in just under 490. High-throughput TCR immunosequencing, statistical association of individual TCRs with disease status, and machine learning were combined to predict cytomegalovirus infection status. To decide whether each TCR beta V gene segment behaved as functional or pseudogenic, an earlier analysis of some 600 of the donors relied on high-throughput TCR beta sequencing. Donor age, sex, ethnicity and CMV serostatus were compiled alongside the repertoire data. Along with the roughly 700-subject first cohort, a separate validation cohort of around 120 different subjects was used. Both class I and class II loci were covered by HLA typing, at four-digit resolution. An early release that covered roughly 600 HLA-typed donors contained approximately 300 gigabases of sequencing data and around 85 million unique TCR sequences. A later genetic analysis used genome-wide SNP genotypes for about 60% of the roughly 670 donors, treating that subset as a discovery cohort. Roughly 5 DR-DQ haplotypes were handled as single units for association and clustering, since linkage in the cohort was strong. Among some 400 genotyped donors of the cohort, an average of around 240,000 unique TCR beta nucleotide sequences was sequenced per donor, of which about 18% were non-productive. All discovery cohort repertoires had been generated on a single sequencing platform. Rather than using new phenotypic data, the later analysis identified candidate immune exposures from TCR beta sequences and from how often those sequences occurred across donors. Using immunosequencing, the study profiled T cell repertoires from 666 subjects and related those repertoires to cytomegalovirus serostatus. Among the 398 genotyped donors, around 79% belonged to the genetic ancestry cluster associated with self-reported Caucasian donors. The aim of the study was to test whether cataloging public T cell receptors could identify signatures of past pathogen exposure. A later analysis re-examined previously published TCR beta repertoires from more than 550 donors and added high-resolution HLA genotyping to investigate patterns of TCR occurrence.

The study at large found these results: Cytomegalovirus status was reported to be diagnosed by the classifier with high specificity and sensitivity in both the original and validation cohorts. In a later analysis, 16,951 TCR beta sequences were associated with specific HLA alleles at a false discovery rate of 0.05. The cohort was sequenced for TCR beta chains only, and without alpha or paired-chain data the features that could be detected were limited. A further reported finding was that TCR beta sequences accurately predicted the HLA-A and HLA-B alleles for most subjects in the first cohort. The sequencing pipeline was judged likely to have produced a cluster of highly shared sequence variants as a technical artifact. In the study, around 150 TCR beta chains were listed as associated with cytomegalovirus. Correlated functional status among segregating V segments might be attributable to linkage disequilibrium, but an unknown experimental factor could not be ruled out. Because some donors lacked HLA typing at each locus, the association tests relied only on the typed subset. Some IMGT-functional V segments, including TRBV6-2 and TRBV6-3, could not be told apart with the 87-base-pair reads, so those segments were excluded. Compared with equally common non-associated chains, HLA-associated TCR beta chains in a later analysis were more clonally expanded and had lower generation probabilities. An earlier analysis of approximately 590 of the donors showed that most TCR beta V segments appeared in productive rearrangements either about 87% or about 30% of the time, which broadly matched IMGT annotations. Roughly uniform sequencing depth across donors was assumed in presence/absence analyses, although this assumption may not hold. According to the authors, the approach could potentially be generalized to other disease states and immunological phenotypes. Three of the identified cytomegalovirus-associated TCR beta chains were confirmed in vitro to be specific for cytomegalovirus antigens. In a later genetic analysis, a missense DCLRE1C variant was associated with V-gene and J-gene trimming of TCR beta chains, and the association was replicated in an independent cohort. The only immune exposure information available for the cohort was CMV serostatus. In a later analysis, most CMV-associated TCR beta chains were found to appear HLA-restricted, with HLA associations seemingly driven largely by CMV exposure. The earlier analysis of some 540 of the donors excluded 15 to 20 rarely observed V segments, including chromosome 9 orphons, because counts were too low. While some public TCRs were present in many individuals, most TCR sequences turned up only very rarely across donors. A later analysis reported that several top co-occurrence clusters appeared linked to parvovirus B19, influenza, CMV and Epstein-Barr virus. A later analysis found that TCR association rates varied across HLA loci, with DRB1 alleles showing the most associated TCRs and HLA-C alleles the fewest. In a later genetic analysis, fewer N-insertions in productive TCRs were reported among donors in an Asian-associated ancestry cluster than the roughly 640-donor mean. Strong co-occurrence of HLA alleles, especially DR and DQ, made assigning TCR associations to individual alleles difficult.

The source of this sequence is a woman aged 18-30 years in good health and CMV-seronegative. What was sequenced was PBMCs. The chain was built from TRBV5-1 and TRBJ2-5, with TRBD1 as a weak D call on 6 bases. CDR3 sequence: CASSFLQGETQYF. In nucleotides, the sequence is TGCGCCAGCAGCTTCCTACAGGGTGAGACCCAGTACTTC.